Each of the 18 T cell receptor beta chains below was sequenced from the same sample in a study of blood T cell repertoires in COVID-19. Clones were sequenced by immunoSEQ multiplex PCR, and TCRdb holds only the in-frame ones, with some missing. The table records about 180,000 clones, 84% of them present only once. The sample was peripheral blood. The receptors originated from a man aged 18 to 30 with active or convalescent COVID-19.

This chain joins TRBV5-1 and TRBJ1-4; D gene uncertain. CDR3 size: 15 residues. The V end lost 2 bases, the J end lost 4 bases, and 12 bases lay between the germline ends. Germline lookup yields CDR1 SGHRS and CDR2 YFSETQ. Here the CDR3 DNA reads TGCGCCAGCAGCTTTTCCCACCGGGATAATGAAAAACTGTTTTTT. This encodes CASSFSHRDNEKLFF.

This chain connects TRBV4-1 to TRBJ2-4, with D unresolved. This CDR3 is built from 16 residues. Trimming shortened V by 4 bases and J by 0 bases, and 13 bases separated the two germline ends. CDR1 MGHRA and CDR2 YSYEKL come from the germline V gene. CDR3: CASSPRLVIAKNIQYF. The DNA of the CDR3 is TGCGCCAGCAGCCCTCGACTGGTAATAGCCAAAAACATTCAGTACTTC.

This rearrangement joins TRBV23-1 to TRBJ1-5, with a tentative D call TRBD1 (5 bases). TRBV23-1 is an ORF; its function is uncertain. Trimming stripped 0 bases from V and 1 base from J, with 7 bases between. CDR3 size: 15 residues. The CDR3 DNA reads TGCGCCAGCAGTCAATCGTCAGGGAGCAATCAGCCCCAGCATTTT. Its translation: CASSQSSGSNQPQHF.

The chain is built from TRBV14 and TRBJ2-1; 12 positions agree with TRBD2. This CDR3 has 15 amino acids. Trimming at V came to 5 bases and at J to 8 bases, leaving 7 bases not matched to a gene. Germline assignment: CDR1 SGHDN and CDR2 FVKESK. CDR3 DNA: TGTGCCAGCAGCTTACGGACTAGCGGGATGGATGAGCAGTTCTTC. Its protein is CASSLRTSGMDEQFF.

This rearrangement joins TRBV18 to TRBJ1-1; D ambiguous. This CDR3 comprises 14 residues. Germline-derived CDR1 and CDR2 are KGHSH and LQKENI. V gave up 6 bases and J gave up 0 bases, with 11 bases separating them. The CDR3 DNA reads as TGTGCCAGCTCCTTAGAGAGCATGAACACTGAAGCTTTCTTT. This sequence encodes CASSLESMNTEAFF.

The CDR3 region has the DNA TGTGCCAGCAGCCAGAGCTCCTACGAGCAGTACTTC. It specifies CASSQSSYEQYF. V gene TRBV4-2 combines with J gene TRBJ2-7; D remains unclear. Per germline, CDR1 LGHNA and CDR2 YNFKEQ. The CDR3 sequence is 12 residues long. Trimming left V 3 bases short and J 0 bases short, with 3 bases between.

The chain joins TRBV14 to TRBJ2-2, with D possibly being TRBD2 (6 bases). The CDR3 has 17 residues. CDR1 is SGHDN, CDR2 FVKESK, per germline. Deletions cut 2 bases from V and 2 bases from J, with 15 bases between. The CDR3 bases are TGTGCCAGCAGCCAACGATTAATTAGCGGAAACACCGGGGAGCTGTTTTTT. As protein: CASSQRLISGNTGELFF.

The CDR3, as DNA: TGTGCCAGCAGAGCCCGCGACAGGGCAAACACTGAAGCTTTCTTT. It yields the protein CASRARDRANTEAFF. This chain uses TRBV6-5 with TRBJ1-1; TRBD1 matches 7 bases. After removal of 6 bases from V and 2 bases from J, the junction contained 9 bases not matched to a gene. The length of the CDR3 is 15 residues. CDR1 MNHEY and CDR2 SVGAGI come from the germline V gene.

The chain is built from TRBV18 and TRBJ1-4, with D uncertain. CDR1 is KGHSH and CDR2 is LQKENI in the germline V gene. This CDR3 is built from 14 residues. V was pared by 6 bases and J by 5 bases, with 13 bases between. CDR3 sequence reads: CASSFGKRNEKLFF. The CDR3 coding sequence is TGTGCCAGCTCTTTCGGGAAAAGAAATGAAAAACTGTTTTTT.

The chain couples TRBV25-1 to TRBJ1-1; possibly TRBD1 for D (5 bases). The CDR3 runs to 15 residues. Trimming left V 1 base short and J 0 bases short, with 9 bases between. CDR1 and CDR2 (germline): MGHDK, SYGVNS. The CDR3 coding sequence is TGTGCCAGCAGTGAATTCTCGGGGGTGAACACTGAAGCTTTCTTT. Translating it yields CASSEFSGVNTEAFF.

The rearrangement joins TRBV4-3 to TRBJ1-1, with 9 bases that match TRBD1. The CDR3 is 16 amino acids. V lost 3 bases, J lost 5 bases, and 10 bases stayed unmatched. Germline values: CDR1 LGHNA, CDR2 YSLEER. CDR3 nucleotides: TGCGCCAGCAGCCATGATGGAAACAGGGGGCGGACTGAAGCTTTCTTT. Translating gives CASSHDGNRGRTEAFF.

The genes are TRBV11-2 and TRBJ1-1; the D is unclear. From germline, CDR1 is SGHAT and CDR2 FQNNGV. Between the trimmed V and J ends, which lost 5 bases and 0 bases, there was a span of 16 bases. This CDR3 comprises 16 residues. CDR3 DNA sequence: TGTGCCAGCAGCGCCGCGGTATTGGAGGTGAACACTGAAGCTTTCTTT. It is translated as CASSAAVLEVNTEAFF.

The genes are TRBV19 and TRBJ2-7, with a tentative D call TRBD1 (5 bases). The CDR3 totals 11 residues. Germline CDR1 is LNHDA and CDR2 is SQIVND (reference sequence). Trimming cost V 9 bases and J 4 bases, with 10 bases left between them. In DNA form, the CDR3 reads TGTGCCAGCAAGGGGCAATACGAGCAGTACTTC. Its protein product is CASKGQYEQYF.

This clone turned up a few times. The chain recombines TRBV15 with TRBJ2-1; 7 bases agree with TRBD1. Germline assignment: CDR1 LNHNV and CDR2 YYDKDF (reference sequence). The J segment lost 4 bases and the V segment lost 1 base, leaving 4 bases of the junction unmatched. CDR3 length: 15 residues. The CDR3 sequence is CATSRGQGDYNEQFF. In DNA, the CDR3 is TGTGCCACCAGCAGAGGGCAGGGGGATTACAATGAGCAGTTCTTC.

The gene calls are TRBV11-2 and TRBJ2-1; TRBD2 aligns across 13 bases. Germline trimming cut 5 bases from V and 7 bases from J; bases unmatched to any gene: 11. The germline V gene has CDR1 SGHAT and CDR2 FQNNGV. CDR3 length: 17 residues. This CDR3 reads CASSPEAGTSGKNEQFF. The CDR3 DNA sequence: TGTGCCAGCAGCCCAGAAGCCGGGACTAGCGGGAAGAATGAGCAGTTCTTC.

This clone was picked up one time. The CDR3 nucleotides read TGTGCCAGCAGTTTGAAGCACGGAGCCTACGAGCAGTACTTC. Translated: CASSLKHGAYEQYF. The chain recombines TRBV6-5 with TRBJ2-7; D is uncertain. The CDR3 covers 14 residues. The germline CDR1 and CDR2 sequences are MNHEY and SVGAGI. V was trimmed by 4 bases and J by 2 bases, leaving 12 bases between them.

This clone appeared a single time. The chain combines TRBV7-8 with TRBJ2-5; TRBD1 matches 7 bases. With V trimmed by 2 bases and J by 2 bases, 5 bases remained unmatched. Germline CDR1 is SGHVS and CDR2 is FQNEAQ. The CDR3 extends over 15 amino acids. The CDR3 loop reads CASSLNRGIQETQYF. DNA of the CDR3: TGTGCCAGCAGCTTAAACAGGGGCATACAAGAGACCCAGTACTTC.

The chain carries TRBV7-6 and TRBJ2-7; D perhaps matches TRBD1 (6 bases). Trimming stripped 1 base from V and 3 bases from J, with 16 bases between. CDR1 is SGHVS, CDR2 FNYEAQ, per germline. This CDR3 contains 16 residues. The DNA for the CDR3 is TGTGCCAGCAGCTTAGAAGGCGCAGGGGTTATCTACGAGCAGTACTTC. This translates into CASSLEGAGVIYEQYF. Drawing the rest from reference TRBV7-6 and TRBJ2-7, the complete variable domain is GAGVSQSPRYKVTKRGQDVALRCDPISGHVSLYWYRQALGQGPEFLTYFNYEAQQDKSGLPNDRFSAERPEGSISTLTIQRTEQRDSAMYRCASSLEGAGVIYEQYFGPGTRLTVT.